One and the same sample provided the 24 T cell receptor beta chains below, sequenced in a study of shared clonotypes between healthy human individuals. Terminally differentiated effector memory CD45RA+ cells were excluded from the naive CD8 cells, which were CD45RO-negative and positively selected for CCR7. Sequenced by immunoSEQ multiplex PCR; TCRdb stores in-frame clones only, minus some. This table holds more than 2 million clones, roughly 94% found once. Sequencing was performed on naive CD8+ T cells sorted from blood. Receptor source: a man between 18 and 35 years old in good health.

The chain uses TRBV5-6 and TRBJ2-7; unclear D gene. The germline V and J ends were trimmed by 2 bases and 2 bases, with 8 bases remaining between them. Germline V gene lookup returns CDR1 SGHDT and CDR2 YYEEEE. There are 13 residues in the CDR3. This chain's CDR3 is CASSFGPPYEQYF. The CDR3, as DNA: TGTGCCAGCAGCTTCGGACCGCCCTACGAGCAGTACTTC.

CDR3 loop: CASSGSGEGYGYTF. The CDR3 DNA is TGTGCCAGCAGCGGCAGTGGTGAGGGCTATGGCTACACCTTC. The V call is TRBV13, the J call TRBJ1-2, with no clear D. CDR1 and CDR2 from the germline V gene are PRHDT and FYEKMQ (reference sequence). CDR3 length: 14 residues. Trimming cost V 5 bases and J 4 bases, with 14 bases left between them.

The V call is TRBV5-4, the J call TRBJ2-7; 8 positions agree with TRBD2. The ends lost 4 bases at V and 2 bases at J; junction bases unmatched: 8. This CDR3 is 15 amino acids long. Germline V CDR1 and CDR2: SGHNT, YYREEE (reference sequence). CDR3 sequence: CASSASLAGPYEQYF. CDR3 in DNA: TGTGCCAGCAGCGCCTCTCTAGCGGGCCCCTACGAGCAGTACTTC. The entire variable domain, with the rest obtained from reference TRBV5-4 and TRBJ2-7, is as follows: ETGVTQSPTHLIKTRGQQVTLRCSSQSGHNTVSWYQQALGQGPQFIFQYYREEENGRGNFPPRFSGLQFPNYSSELNVNALELDDSALYLCASSASLAGPYEQYFGPGTRLTVT.

V gene TRBV7-9 combines with J gene TRBJ1-1, with D hard to call. Germline V gene sequence: CDR1 SEHNR, CDR2 FQNEAQ (reference sequence). With 4 bases removed from V and 1 base from J, the gap between germline ends came to 13 bases. The CDR3 totals 15 residues. CDR3 sequence reads: CASSYREKGNTEAFF. CDR3 nucleotides: TGTGCCAGCAGCTATCGGGAGAAGGGGAACACTGAAGCTTTCTTT.

The V call is TRBV15, the J call TRBJ2-7, with D unclear. The CDR3 totals 12 residues. Germline V lookup: CDR1 LNHNV, CDR2 YYDKDF (reference sequence). V was clipped by 0 bases and J by 6 bases, with 6 bases between them. The DNA for the CDR3 is TGTGCCACCAGCAGAGATGTGAGCGAGCAGTACTTC. Amino acid sequence: CATSRDVSEQYF.

V and J are TRBV2 and TRBJ2-3, with 11 positions matching TRBD1. This CDR3 is built from 16 residues. Germline V lookup: CDR1 SNHLY, CDR2 FYNNEI. V trimming: 1 base; J trimming: 6 bases; junction bases outside the gene matches: 6. The CDR3 protein is CASSEVDRGLDDTQYF. As DNA, the CDR3 is TGTGCCAGCAGTGAAGTGGACAGGGGGCTGGACGATACGCAGTATTTT.

V and J are TRBV27 and TRBJ2-1; unclear D gene. CDR1 and CDR2 from the germline V gene are MNHEY and SMNVEV (reference sequence). V lost 7 bases, J lost 7 bases, and 14 bases lay in between. This CDR3 has 13 amino acids. For the CDR3, the DNA is TGTGCCAGCACTATATCGCACGGTAATGAGCAGTTCTTC. Translation gives CASTISHGNEQFF.

This clone was detected only once. The genes are TRBV11-2 and TRBJ1-2; D is unresolved. From germline, CDR1 is SGHAT and CDR2 FQNNGV. V lost 5 bases and J lost 2, with 9 bases in between. The CDR3 totals 13 residues. The CDR3: CASSPKLNYGYTF. Here the CDR3 DNA reads TGTGCCAGCAGCCCCAAACTAAACTATGGCTACACCTTC.

On this clone: The junction shows a germline mismatch at one end, possibly a read error. V and J are TRBV7-7 and TRBJ2-1; 9 nucleotides align to TRBD2. Germline assignment: CDR1 SSHAT and CDR2 FNYEAQ (reference sequence). The CDR3 is made up of 15 amino acids. The CDR3 sequence is CASSPTSGAYNEQFF. CDR3 nucleotide sequence: TGTGCTAGCAGCCCGACTAGCGGAGCCTACAATGAGCAGTTCTTC.

The CDR3: CASSVARDASYEQYF. The CDR3 nucleotides read TGCGCCAGCAGCGTGGCCCGGGACGCCTCCTACGAGCAGTACTTC. J is TRBJ2-7 and V is TRBV5-1; the D gene could be TRBD1 or TRBD2 (5 bases each). This CDR3 contains 15 residues. Germline V CDR1 and CDR2: SGHRS, YFSETQ. The V and J ends lost 4 bases and 0 bases respectively, with 14 bases between them.

The DNA of the CDR3 is TGCGCCAGCAGCCAAGATCGCGGGGACATGAACACTGAAGCTTTCTTT. It codes for CASSQDRGDMNTEAFF. The gene calls are TRBV4-1 and TRBJ1-1; D possibly corresponds to TRBD1 (6 bases). Per the germline V gene, CDR1 is MGHRA and CDR2 is YSYEKL. This CDR3 region has 16 residues. V dropped 0 bases and J dropped 0 bases, with 11 bases sitting between them.

This clone was recorded only once. V usage is TRBV30 and J usage is TRBJ1-3; D remains unclear. The V gene's germline CDR1 is GTSNPN and CDR2 SVGIG (reference sequence). Trimming took off 0 bases at V and 2 bases at J, with 11 bases between the two ends. This CDR3 region has 15 residues. CDR3 DNA: TGTGCCTGGAGTGTGATGGGGTTACCTGGAAACACCATATATTTT. Its protein is CAWSVMGLPGNTIYF.

This sequence joins TRBV6-6 and TRBJ2-7; D unclear. Deletions cut 4 bases from V and 5 bases from J, with 12 bases between. The CDR3 has 13 amino acids. Germline values: CDR1 MNHNY, CDR2 SVGAGI (reference sequence). The CDR3 bases are TGTGCCAGCAGTTCCCTTTCGATCGACGAGCAGTACTTC. It encodes CASSSLSIDEQYF.

The chain has TRBV9 and TRBJ2-7; the D is unclear. Germline CDR1 SGDLS, CDR2 YYNGEE. There are 13 residues in the CDR3. V gave up 0 bases and J gave up 7 bases, with 11 bases separating them. The CDR3 DNA follows: TGTGCCAGCAGCGTAGAAGACGGACCTGAGCAGTACTTC. Translation gives CASSVEDGPEQYF.

V is TRBV5-1 and J is TRBJ1-1, with 8 bases lining up with TRBD1. The CDR3 has 16 amino acids. Germline-derived CDR1 and CDR2 are SGHRS and YFSETQ. After removal of 4 bases from V and 2 bases from J, the junction contained 10 bases not matched to a gene. The CDR3 DNA is TGCGCCAGCAGCCCAGCGCCGGGACAGGAAAACACTGAAGCTTTCTTT. Translated: CASSPAPGQENTEAFF.

The CDR3 DNA is TGTGCCAGCAGCGGAGAGACAGGGTGGGATGAGCAGTTCTTC. This sequence encodes CASSGETGWDEQFF. The chain joins TRBV9 to TRBJ2-1; TRBD1 agrees at 7 bases. V gave up 3 bases and J gave up 8 bases; unmatched junction bases: 8. CDR1 is SGDLS and CDR2 is YYNGEE in the germline V gene. The CDR3 loop spans 14 amino acids.

V and J are TRBV4-1 and TRBJ1-5; TRBD1 agrees at 7 bases. The trim removed 8 bases at V and 5 bases at J, leaving 12 bases unmatched. The CDR3 is 15 amino acids. The germline gives CDR1 MGHRA, CDR2 YSYEKL. As DNA, the CDR3 is TGCGCCAGCTCCAAGAGTACAGGGGATGATCAGCCCCAGCATTTT. Protein product: CASSKSTGDDQPQHF.

This clone was seen once. This same CDR3 is encoded by further DNA sequences in the sample. This chain uses TRBV11-2 with TRBJ2-7; D unresolved. The CDR3 length is 13 residues. The V and J ends lost 5 bases and 3 bases respectively, with 11 bases between them. Looked up from germline, CDR1 is SGHAT and CDR2 is FQNNGV. The CDR3 DNA follows: TGTGCCAGCAGCCTCGAGGACGGCTACGAGCAGTACTTC. It encodes CASSLEDGYEQYF.

This clone was observed once. The chain joins TRBV9 to TRBJ2-3; tentative D call: TRBD2 (5 bases). The germline V gene encodes CDR1 SGDLS and CDR2 YYNGEE. The CDR3 covers 15 residues. Trimming shortened V by 7 bases and J by 0 bases, and 15 bases separated the two germline ends. The DNA of the CDR3 is TGTGCCAGCTCCCGGCTGAGGGATAGCACAGATACGCAGTATTTT. This encodes CASSRLRDSTDTQYF. Supplemented by reference TRBV9 and TRBJ2-3, the full variable domain reads DSGVTQTPKHLITATGQRVTLRCSPRSGDLSVYWYQQSLDQGLQFLIQYYNGEERAKGNILERFSAQQFPDLHSELNLSSLELGDSALYFCASSRLRDSTDTQYFGPGTRLTVL.

The V and J genes are TRBV30 and TRBJ2-2, with 8 nucleotides matching TRBD2. Germline loops: CDR1 GTSNPN, CDR2 SVGIG (reference sequence). The ends lost 0 bases at V and 4 bases at J; junction bases unmatched: 7. The CDR3 contains 16 residues. The CDR3 region has the DNA TGTGCCTGGAGTGTACAAGCGGGAGACATCACCGGGGAGCTGTTTTTT. Its protein product is CAWSVQAGDITGELFF.

J is TRBJ1-6 and V is TRBV5-1; D gene unclear. This CDR3 contains 18 residues. Deletions cut 1 base from V and 8 bases from J, with 22 bases between. CDR1 and CDR2 from the germline V gene are SGHRS and YFSETQ. The CDR3 DNA sequence: TGCGCCAGCAGCTTGCGACGTGAAGGGTTTGGTTTGGATTCACCCCTCCACTTT. Translated, it gives CASSLRREGFGLDSPLHF.

The V call is TRBV25-1, the J call TRBJ1-4; D ambiguous. The CDR3 extends over 12 amino acids. Trimming cost V 3 bases and J 9 bases, with 8 bases left between them. CDR1 MGHDK and CDR2 SYGVNS come from the germline V gene. CDR3 in amino acids: CASSDQTQKLFF. CDR3 DNA sequence: TGTGCCAGCAGTGACCAGACCCAAAAACTGTTTTTT.

The rearrangement uses TRBV6-6 and TRBJ2-7; 8 positions agree with TRBD1. Germline-derived CDR1 and CDR2 are MNHNY and SVGAGI (reference sequence). After removal of 4 bases from V and 3 bases from J, the junction contained 5 bases not matched to a gene. The CDR3 contains 14 residues. CDR3: CASSSGGNIYEQYF. The CDR3 DNA reads as TGTGCCAGCAGTTCAGGGGGCAATATCTACGAGCAGTACTTC.

With regard to this clone: Other DNA variants within this sample encode the same CDR3. The chain joins TRBV11-2 to TRBJ2-7; possibly TRBD1 for D (6 bases). The CDR3 totals 13 residues. V lost 3 bases to trimming and J lost 4 bases, with 10 bases between them. The V gene's germline CDR1 is SGHAT and CDR2 FQNNGV. The DNA of the CDR3 is TGTGCCAGCAGCTTTTCAAGGGGGTACGAGCAGTACTTC. Translating gives CASSFSRGYEQYF.